This is a list of T cell receptor beta chains from one sample in a study of blood T cell repertoires in COVID-19. The method was immunoSEQ multiplex PCR; TCRdb's version includes in-frame clones alone and lacks a portion of them. The sample consists of about 160,000 clones, 60% to 85% of them appearing once. The sequenced sample consisted of peripheral blood. These receptors were obtained from a man aged 55 to 70 with acute or convalescent COVID-19. The CDR3 runs from the conserved cysteine through the conserved F or W. Each record gives: V gene, clone size, J gene, D gene, CDR3 protein, CDR3 DNA. The D gene is left open where the match is weak. Clone size appears in some rows only: once, few, many, or a class for an expanded clone.

TRBV29-1,.,TRBJ1-1,.,CSVEEAGEAFF,TGCAGCGTTGAAGAGGCAGGGGAAGCTTTCTTT
TRBV19,.,TRBJ2-5,TRBD2,CASNRGGYQETQYF,TGTGCCAGTAACCGGGGGGGGTACCAAGAGACCCAGTACTTC
TRBV30,.,TRBJ2-7,.,CAWRKRTEFYEQYF,TGTGCCTGGAGAAAGCGGACAGAATTCTACGAGCAGTACTTC
TRBV3-1/TRBV3-2,.,TRBJ1-2,TRBD1,CASSQSGTGFYGYTF,TGTGCCAGCAGCCAAAGCGGGACAGGTTTTTATGGCTACACCTTC
TRBV12-3/TRBV12-4,.,TRBJ2-7,.,CASSPSYEQYF,TGTGCCAGCAGCCCGAGCTACGAGCAGTACTTC
TRBV27,.,TRBJ1-5,.,CASRPGGVGPQHF,TGTGCCAGCAGACCCGGGGGGGTTGGGCCCCAGCATTTT
TRBV21-1,.,TRBJ1-5,.,CASSKRRGHQPQHF,TGTGCCAGCAGCAAACGCAGGGGGCACCAGCCCCAGCATTTT
TRBV15,once,TRBJ2-5,.,CATSRVGDYGETQYF,TGTGCCACCAGCAGAGTAGGAGACTACGGAGAGACCCAGTACTTC
TRBV5-1,.,TRBJ2-7,TRBD2,CASSQTGGAGVEQYF,TGCGCCAGCAGCCAAACGGGTGGCGCGGGAGTCGAGCAGTACTTC
TRBV28,.,TRBJ1-1,TRBD1,CASSRVQGASDEAFF,TGTGCCAGCAGTCGCGTGCAGGGGGCCTCGGATGAAGCTTTCTTT
TRBV5-6,.,TRBJ1-2,.,CASSLSGVQGYTF,TGTGCCAGCAGCTTGTCGGGGGTTCAGGGCTACACCTTC
TRBV6-5,.,TRBJ1-2,.,CASSYGGGGNGYTF,TGTGCCAGCAGTTACGGGGGGGGAGGGAACGGCTACACCTTC
TRBV21-1,.,TRBJ2-7,.,CASIDSLLTYEQYF,TGTGCCAGCATCGACAGCCTACTTACCTACGAGCAGTACTTC
TRBV3-1/TRBV3-2,.,TRBJ2-1,TRBD1,CASSRDSKNEQFF,TGTGCCAGCAGCCGGGACAGTAAAAATGAGCAGTTCTTC
TRBV3-1/TRBV3-2,.,TRBJ1-2,TRBD1,CASSQSGQGGYGYTF,TGTGCCAGCAGCCAATCAGGACAGGGCGGCTATGGCTACACCTTC
TRBV6-1,once,TRBJ1-2,.,CASSELWSRGYGYTF,TGTGCCAGCAGTGAATTGTGGAGCAGGGGATATGGCTACACCTTC
TRBV19,.,TRBJ1-6,.,CASSIGGGFGSPLHF,TGTGCCAGTAGTATAGGAGGGGGTTTTGGTTCACCCCTCCACTTT
TRBV2,.,TRBJ1-3,.,CASILQGYGNTIYF,TGTGCCAGCATTCTACAGGGATACGGAAACACCATATATTTT
TRBV7-2,.,TRBJ1-4,.,CASSLDQGGFGEKLFF,TGTGCCAGCAGCTTAGATCAGGGTGGGTTTGGGGAAAAACTGTTTTTT
TRBV4-1,few,TRBJ2-5,.,CASSQELGVQETQYF,TGCGCCAGCAGCCAAGAACTGGGCGTTCAAGAGACCCAGTACTTC
TRBV11-3,.,TRBJ2-1,TRBD2,CASSRSGVYNEQFF,TGTGCCAGCAGCCGAAGCGGGGTCTACAATGAGCAGTTCTTC
TRBV6-5,.,TRBJ2-3,TRBD1,CASSYDRGTDTQYF,TGTGCCAGCAGTTACGACAGGGGCACAGATACGCAGTATTTT
TRBV6-2/TRBV6-3,.,TRBJ1-5,.,CASSYSHGGKGPQHF,TGTGCCAGCAGTTACTCGCACGGGGGAAAGGGGCCCCAGCATTTT
TRBV5-1,.,TRBJ1-1,TRBD1,CASSFGTAINTEAFF,TGCGCCAGCAGCTTCGGGACAGCTATTAACACTGAAGCTTTCTTT
TRBV10-3,.,TRBJ1-3,.,CAIRPDGLGNTIYF,TGTGCCATCAGACCCGACGGACTTGGAAACACCATATATTTT
TRBV29-1,.,TRBJ1-1,TRBD1,CSVEAWGQVANTEAFF,TGCAGCGTTGAAGCTTGGGGACAGGTAGCGAACACTGAAGCTTTCTTT
TRBV2,.,TRBJ2-5,.,CASIRTAQETQYF,TGTGCCAGCATTCGGACTGCTCAAGAGACCCAGTACTTC
TRBV2,once,TRBJ2-7,TRBD2,CASSETSGSYEQYF,TGTGCCAGCAGCGAGACTAGCGGATCCTACGAGCAGTACTTC
TRBV9,.,TRBJ2-2,.,CASSDRQTNTGELFF,TGTGCCAGCAGCGACCGACAGACTAACACCGGGGAGCTGTTTTTT
TRBV2,.,TRBJ2-2,.,CASSEMQGNTGELFF,TGTGCCAGCAGTGAAATGCAGGGAAACACCGGGGAGCTGTTTTTT
TRBV19,few,TRBJ1-2,TRBD1,CASSRTGGPYGYTF,TGTGCCAGTAGCAGGACAGGGGGACCCTATGGCTACACCTTC
TRBV3-1/TRBV3-2,.,TRBJ1-2,TRBD1,CASSPLGTGPNYGYTF,TGTGCCAGCAGCCCGCTTGGGACAGGGCCTAACTATGGCTACACCTTC
TRBV5-1,.,TRBJ2-7,TRBD1,CASSFGQGGYEQYF,TGCGCCAGCAGCTTCGGACAGGGAGGCTACGAGCAGTACTTC
TRBV20-1,.,TRBJ1-2,.,CSANEKGVYGYTF,TGCAGTGCTAATGAGAAAGGGGTCTATGGCTACACCTTC
TRBV15,.,TRBJ1-5,.,CATSRVGGARGNQPQHF,TGTGCCACCAGCAGAGTGGGAGGGGCGCGCGGCAATCAGCCCCAGCATTTT
TRBV6-4,.,TRBJ2-3,TRBD2,CASSAPTSGGSDTQYF,TGTGCCAGCAGTGCCCCGACTAGCGGGGGGTCGGATACGCAGTATTTT
TRBV11-2,.,TRBJ2-1,.,CASSPSGLVREQFF,TGTGCCAGCAGCCCCAGTGGCCTAGTACGGGAGCAGTTCTTC
TRBV5-1,.,TRBJ1-1,.,CASSPLGGNTEAFF,TGCGCCAGCAGCCCTCTAGGGGGGAACACTGAAGCTTTCTTT
TRBV5-1,.,TRBJ1-3,.,CASSFNSGNTIYF,TGCGCCAGCAGCTTTAACTCTGGAAACACCATATATTTT
TRBV19,.,TRBJ2-7,TRBD1,CASRAGTGSSYEQYF,TGTGCCAGTAGGGCCGGGACAGGGAGCTCCTACGAGCAGTACTTC
TRBV3-1/TRBV3-2,.,TRBJ2-3,TRBD2,CASSFAGVRTDTQYF,TGTGCCAGCAGTTTTGCGGGGGTTCGCACAGATACGCAGTATTTT
TRBV9,.,TRBJ1-5,TRBD1,CASSSSDRGNQPQHF,TGTGCCAGCAGCTCTTCGGACAGGGGCAATCAGCCCCAGCATTTT
TRBV3-1/TRBV3-2,.,TRBJ2-1,TRBD1,CASSLPGQRNEQFF,TGTGCCAGCAGCCTCCCGGGACAGAGAAATGAGCAGTTCTTC
TRBV5-6,.,TRBJ1-2,.,CASSLVGLSYGYTF,TGTGCCAGCAGCTTAGTGGGGCTGAGCTATGGCTACACCTTC
TRBV19,.,TRBJ2-7,.,CASSIGEGDEQYF,TGTGCCAGTAGTATAGGTGAAGGGGACGAGCAGTACTTC
TRBV11-2,.,TRBJ2-3,.,CASSFEPAATDTQYF,TGTGCCAGCAGCTTTGAACCGGCAGCGACAGATACGCAGTATTTT
TRBV3-1/TRBV3-2,.,TRBJ2-7,TRBD2,CASSQGLAESSYEQYF,TGTGCCAGCAGCCAAGGACTAGCGGAAAGCTCCTACGAGCAGTACTTC
TRBV6-5,.,TRBJ2-7,TRBD1,CASSRQGWGYEQYF,TGTGCCAGCTCTCGACAGGGGTGGGGGTACGAGCAGTACTTC
TRBV7-6,.,TRBJ2-1,TRBD1,CASSLSQGFNEQFF,TGTGCCAGCAGCTTATCACAGGGGTTTAATGAGCAGTTCTTC
TRBV29-1,.,TRBJ2-3,.,CSVVPRPGTDTQYF,TGCAGCGTTGTGCCCCGCCCGGGCACAGATACGCAGTATTTT
TRBV19,.,TRBJ2-4,.,CASSMDGRGAKNIQYF,TGTGCCAGTAGTATGGATGGACGGGGAGCCAAAAACATTCAGTACTTC
TRBV30,.,TRBJ1-2,.,CAWSHFKGDRYGYTF,TGTGCCTGGAGTCATTTCAAAGGGGATCGCTATGGCTACACCTTC
TRBV5-1,many,TRBJ1-1,.,CASSPEGFEAFF,TGCGCCAGCAGCCCGGAGGGGTTTGAAGCTTTCTTT